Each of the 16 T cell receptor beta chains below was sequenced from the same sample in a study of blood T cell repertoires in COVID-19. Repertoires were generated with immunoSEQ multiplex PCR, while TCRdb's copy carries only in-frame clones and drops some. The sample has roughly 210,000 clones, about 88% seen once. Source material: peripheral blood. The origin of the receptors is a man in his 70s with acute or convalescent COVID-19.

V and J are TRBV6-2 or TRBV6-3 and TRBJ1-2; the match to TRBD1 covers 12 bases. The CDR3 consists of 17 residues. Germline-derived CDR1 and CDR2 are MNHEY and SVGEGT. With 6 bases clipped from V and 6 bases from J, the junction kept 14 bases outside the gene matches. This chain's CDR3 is CASSPSGQGAVVDGYTF. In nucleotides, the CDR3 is TGTGCCAGCAGCCCTTCGGGACAGGGGGCGGTGGTCGATGGCTACACCTTC.

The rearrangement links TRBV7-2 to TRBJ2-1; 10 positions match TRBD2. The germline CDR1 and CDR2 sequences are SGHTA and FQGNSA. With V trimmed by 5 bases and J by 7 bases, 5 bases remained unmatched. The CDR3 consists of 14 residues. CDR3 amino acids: CASSLKREGNEQFF. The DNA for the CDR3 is TGTGCCAGCAGCCTCAAGCGGGAGGGGAATGAGCAGTTCTTC.

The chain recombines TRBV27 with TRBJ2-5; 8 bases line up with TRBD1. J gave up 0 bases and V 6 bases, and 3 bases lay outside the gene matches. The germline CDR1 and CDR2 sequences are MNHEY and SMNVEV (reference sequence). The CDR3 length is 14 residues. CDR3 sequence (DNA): TGTGCCAGCAGCCGGACAGGGTACCAAGAGACCCAGTACTTC. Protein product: CASSRTGYQETQYF.

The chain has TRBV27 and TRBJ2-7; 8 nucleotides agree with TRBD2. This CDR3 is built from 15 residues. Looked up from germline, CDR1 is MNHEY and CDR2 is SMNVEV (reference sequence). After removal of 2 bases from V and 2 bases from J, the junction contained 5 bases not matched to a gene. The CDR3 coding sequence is TGTGCCAGCAGTTTACCCACTAGCGGAACCTACGAGCAGTACTTC. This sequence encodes CASSLPTSGTYEQYF.

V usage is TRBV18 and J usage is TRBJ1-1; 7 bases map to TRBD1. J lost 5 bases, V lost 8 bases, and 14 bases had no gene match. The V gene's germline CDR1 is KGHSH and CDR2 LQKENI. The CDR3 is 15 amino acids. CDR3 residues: CASQTGLTSETEAFF. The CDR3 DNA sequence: TGTGCCAGCCAGACAGGGCTTACTTCCGAGACTGAAGCTTTCTTT.

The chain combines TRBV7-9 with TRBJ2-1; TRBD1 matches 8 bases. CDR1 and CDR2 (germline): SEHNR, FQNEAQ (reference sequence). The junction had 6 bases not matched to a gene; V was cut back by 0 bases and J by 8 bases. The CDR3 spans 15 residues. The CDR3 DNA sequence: TGTGCCAGCAGCTTAGCTGGGACAGGAAAAGATGAGCAGTTCTTC. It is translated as CASSLAGTGKDEQFF. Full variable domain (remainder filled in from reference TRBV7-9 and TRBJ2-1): DTGVSQNPRHKITKRGQNVTFRCDPISEHNRLYWYRQTLGQGPEFLTYFQNEAQLEKSRLLSDRFSAERPKGSFSTLEIQRTEQGDSAMYLCASSLAGTGKDEQFFGPGTRLTVL.

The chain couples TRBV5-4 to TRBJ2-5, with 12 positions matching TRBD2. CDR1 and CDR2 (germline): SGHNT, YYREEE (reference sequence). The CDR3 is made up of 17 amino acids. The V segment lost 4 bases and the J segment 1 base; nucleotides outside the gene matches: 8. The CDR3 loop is CASSPSGLAGPQETQYF. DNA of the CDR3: TGTGCCAGCAGCCCCTCAGGACTAGCGGGGCCCCAAGAGACCCAGTACTTC.

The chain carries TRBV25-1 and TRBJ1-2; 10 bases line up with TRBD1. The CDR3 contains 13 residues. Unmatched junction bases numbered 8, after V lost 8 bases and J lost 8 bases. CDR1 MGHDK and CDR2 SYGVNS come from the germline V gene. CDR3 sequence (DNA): TGTGCCAGCGCGGGACAGGGGCCCGGCGGCTACACCTTC. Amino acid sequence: CASAGQGPGGYTF.

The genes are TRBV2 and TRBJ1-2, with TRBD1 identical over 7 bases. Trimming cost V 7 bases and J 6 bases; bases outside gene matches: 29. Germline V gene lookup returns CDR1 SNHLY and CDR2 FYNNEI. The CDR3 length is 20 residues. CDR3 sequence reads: CASTTNRPRTGSQRLDGYTF. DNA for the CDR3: TGTGCCAGCACCACCAATCGACCCCGGACAGGTTCGCAGAGGTTAGATGGCTACACCTTC.

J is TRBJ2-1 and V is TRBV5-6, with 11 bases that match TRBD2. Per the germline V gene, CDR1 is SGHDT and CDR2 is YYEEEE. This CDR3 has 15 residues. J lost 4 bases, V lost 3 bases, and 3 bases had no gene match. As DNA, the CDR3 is TGTGCCAGCAGCTACGGGACTAGCGGATACAATGAGCAGTTCTTC. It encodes CASSYGTSGYNEQFF.

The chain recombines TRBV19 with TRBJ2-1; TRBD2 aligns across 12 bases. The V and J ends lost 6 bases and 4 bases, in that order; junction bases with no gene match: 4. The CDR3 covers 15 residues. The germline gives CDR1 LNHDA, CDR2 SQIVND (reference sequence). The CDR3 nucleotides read TGTGCCAGTAGCACCGGGACTAGCGGGTACAATGAGCAGTTCTTC. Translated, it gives CASSTGTSGYNEQFF.

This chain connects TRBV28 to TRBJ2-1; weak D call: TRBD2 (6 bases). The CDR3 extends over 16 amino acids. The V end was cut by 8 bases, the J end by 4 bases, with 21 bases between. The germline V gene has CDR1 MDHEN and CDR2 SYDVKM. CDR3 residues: CASFTGGKVRYNEQFF. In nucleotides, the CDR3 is TGTGCCAGCTTCACCGGCGGGAAGGTCCGGTACAATGAGCAGTTCTTC.

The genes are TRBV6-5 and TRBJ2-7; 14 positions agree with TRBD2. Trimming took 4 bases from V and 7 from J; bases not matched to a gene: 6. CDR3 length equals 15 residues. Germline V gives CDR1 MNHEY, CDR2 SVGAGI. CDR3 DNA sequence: TGTGCCAGCAGTTGGGGACTAGCGGGAGCGGGGGAGCAGTACTTC. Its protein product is CASSWGLAGAGEQYF.

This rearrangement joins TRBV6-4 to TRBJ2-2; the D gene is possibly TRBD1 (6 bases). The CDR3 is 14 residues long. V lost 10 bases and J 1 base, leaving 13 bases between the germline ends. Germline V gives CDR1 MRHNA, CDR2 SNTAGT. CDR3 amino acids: CATGSGQNTGELFF. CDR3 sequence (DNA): TGTGCCACGGGGTCGGGACAGAACACCGGGGAGCTGTTTTTT.

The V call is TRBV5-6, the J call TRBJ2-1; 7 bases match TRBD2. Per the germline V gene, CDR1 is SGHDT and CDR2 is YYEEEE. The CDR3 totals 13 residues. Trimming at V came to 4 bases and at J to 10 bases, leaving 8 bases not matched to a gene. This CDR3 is CASSPGGGVEQFF. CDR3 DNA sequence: TGTGCCAGCAGCCCTGGGGGAGGGGTGGAGCAGTTCTTC.

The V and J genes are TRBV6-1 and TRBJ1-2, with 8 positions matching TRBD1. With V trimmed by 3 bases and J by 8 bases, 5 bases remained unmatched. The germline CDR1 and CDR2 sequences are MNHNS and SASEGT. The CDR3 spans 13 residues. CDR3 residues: CASSEDRAWGYTF. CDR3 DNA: TGTGCCAGCAGTGAGGACAGGGCGTGGGGCTACACCTTC.